The clone carrying this T cell receptor beta chain was seen a few times. Its matching antigen is unknown. The source material, RNA transcripts, was used to amplify TCR beta CDR3 regions. A set of HTBI primers served as the primers for a first-round RT-PCR of the TCR CDR3. TCRdb re-derived calls from the multiplex PCR reads in MiXCR, one entry per CDR3 protein. This sample has more than 500,000 distinct CDR3 sequences, with 14% found just once. V dropped 5 bases and J dropped 0; count of bases not matched to a gene: 4. This CDR3 spans 14 amino acids. Per germline, CDR1 MGHDK and CDR2 SYGVNS. The data are from a study of T cells in Graves' hyperthyroidism and ophthalmopathy. General study results and limits: Most thyroid clonotypes with frequency above 0.001 were detected in blood.

Diagnoses rested on clinical symptoms, serum thyroxine and TRAb, thyroid ultrasound and orbital computed tomography. The sequenced sample was blood. This rearrangement joins TRBV25-1 to TRBJ2-7; 7 bases are shared with TRBD1. This clonotype originated in a woman aged 40 to 50 with Graves' hyperthyroidism. CDR3 sequence reads: CASSRDSFSYEQYF. CDR3 coding DNA: TGTGCCAGCAGTAGGGACAGCTTCTCCTACGAGCAGTACTTC.